This passage covers 24 T cell receptor beta chains from one sample sequenced in a study of cytomegalovirus exposure and HLA in healthy donors. The data were produced by immunoSEQ multiplex PCR, yet TCRdb's version contains in-frame clones alone and is incomplete. The sample holds 350,000 or so clones, about nine tenths seen once. The sample consisted of PBMCs. These receptors were obtained from a young woman in good health and CMV-seronegative.

The chain carries TRBV4-3 and TRBJ2-7, with D perhaps TRBD2 (5 bases). Trimming cost V 1 base and J 2 bases, with 9 bases left between them. Germline CDR1 and CDR2: LGHNA and YSLEER. CDR3 size: 14 residues. CDR3 nucleotides: TGCGCCAGCAGCCAAGGGAGGTTCCCCTACGAGCAGTACTTC. This sequence encodes CASSQGRFPYEQYF.

V is TRBV9 and J is TRBJ2-3; D is possibly TRBD1 (6 bases). Germline V lookup: CDR1 SGDLS, CDR2 YYNGEE. V lost 2 bases to trimming and J lost 0 bases, with 7 bases between them. There are 14 residues in the CDR3. CDR3 sequence reads: CASSVQGSTDTQYF. The CDR3 DNA sequence: TGTGCCAGCAGCGTCCAGGGGAGCACAGATACGCAGTATTTT.

The chain employs TRBV15 and TRBJ2-6, with D possibly TRBD1 on 5 matching bases. This CDR3 contains 15 residues. Germline lookup yields CDR1 LNHNV and CDR2 YYDKDF (reference sequence). V lost 3 bases and J lost 0, with 6 bases in between. The DNA for the CDR3 is TGTGCCACCAGCAGCCAGGGCTCTGGGGCCAACGTCCTGACTTTC. This codes for CATSSQGSGANVLTF.

The chain carries TRBV4-2 and TRBJ2-1; 11 bases match TRBD2. Looked up from germline, CDR1 is LGHNA and CDR2 is YNFKEQ. Trimming at V came to 1 base and at J to 5 bases, leaving 4 bases not matched to a gene. The length of the CDR3 is 16 residues. In DNA, the CDR3 is TGTGCCAGCAGCCAAGTCGAACTAGCGGGAGACAATGAGCAGTTCTTC. The encoded protein is CASSQVELAGDNEQFF.

The chain links TRBV4-3 to TRBJ2-3, with 7 bases matching TRBD1. The V gene end was trimmed by 4 bases and the J gene end by 0 bases; junction bases not matched to a gene: 4. The length of the CDR3 is 15 residues. CDR1 and CDR2 (germline): LGHNA, YSLEER. The CDR3 DNA reads as TGCGCCAGCAGCCTCCGGACAGGCAGCACAGATACGCAGTATTTT. Protein: CASSLRTGSTDTQYF.

The V gene is TRBV27, the J gene TRBJ2-3; 8 positions agree with TRBD1. CDR1 and CDR2 (germline): MNHEY, SMNVEV (reference sequence). V was clipped by 2 bases and J by 3 bases; unmatched bases: 7. The CDR3 spans 16 residues. CDR3 residues: CASSLPTGERTDTQYF. The CDR3 nucleotides read TGTGCCAGCAGTTTACCGACAGGGGAGCGGACAGATACGCAGTATTTT.

The rearrangement joins TRBV29-1 to TRBJ2-6; 7 positions agree with TRBD1. Trimming at V came to 6 bases and at J to 0 bases, leaving 14 bases not matched to a gene. This CDR3 spans 18 amino acids. CDR1 SQVTM and CDR2 ANQGSEA come from the germline V gene. This CDR3 is CSVVPRGQSNSGANVLTF. For the CDR3, the DNA is TGCAGCGTCGTACCCAGGGGACAGTCTAACTCTGGGGCCAACGTCCTGACTTTC.

This chain uses TRBV4-3 with TRBJ2-3; TRBD2 might be the D (6 bases). CDR1 is LGHNA and CDR2 is YSLEER in the germline V gene. V dropped 2 bases and J dropped 9 bases, with 12 bases sitting between them. This CDR3 region has 13 residues. CDR3 in DNA: TGCGCCAGCAGCCAAATGGGAGGTGGAACGCAGTATTTT. Protein: CASSQMGGGTQYF.

The chain combines TRBV5-1 with TRBJ2-4, with D maybe TRBD2 (5 bases). Trimming cost V 0 bases and J 5 bases, with 6 bases left between them. The CDR3 covers 13 residues. Germline V lookup: CDR1 SGHRS, CDR2 YFSETQ. CDR3 in DNA: TGCGCCAGCAGCTTGGACGGGGAAAACATTCAGTACTTC. Translating gives CASSLDGENIQYF.

CDR3 protein: CASSGGYGGNQPQHF. The CDR3 region has the DNA TGTGCCAGCAGCGGAGGGTACGGCGGCAATCAGCCCCAGCATTTT. This rearrangement joins TRBV2 to TRBJ1-5; no clear D gene. Germline loops: CDR1 SNHLY, CDR2 FYNNEI. This CDR3 comprises 15 residues. Trimming took 6 bases from V and 2 from J, leaving 14 bases between them.

The rearrangement joins TRBV30 to TRBJ1-1; 7 nucleotides agree with TRBD1. Trimming at V came to 3 bases and at J to 0 bases, leaving 10 bases not matched to a gene. The CDR3 has 16 residues. CDR1 is GTSNPN, CDR2 SVGIG, per germline (reference sequence). The CDR3 loop is CAWSPTPGQLNTEAFF. DNA of the CDR3: TGTGCCTGGAGCCCAACCCCGGGACAGCTGAACACTGAAGCTTTCTTT.

V usage is TRBV28 and J usage is TRBJ1-5; a possible D gene is TRBD1 (5 bases). CDR1 MDHEN and CDR2 SYDVKM come from the germline V gene. Deletions cut 3 bases from V and 1 base from J, with 16 bases between. The CDR3 is 17 residues long. The CDR3: CASSFSGWDLSNQPQHF. The CDR3 DNA reads TGTGCCAGCAGTTTCAGTGGATGGGACTTAAGCAATCAGCCCCAGCATTTT.

The chain links TRBV19 to TRBJ1-5; tentatively, D is TRBD1 (5 bases). This CDR3 comprises 15 residues. Germline V gene data show CDR1 as LNHDA and CDR2 as SQIVND (reference sequence). Trimming removed 3 bases at V and 0 bases at J, with 9 bases between. The CDR3 DNA reads as TGTGCCAGTAGTATCGGGGACTATAGCAATCAGCCCCAGCATTTT. This codes for CASSIGDYSNQPQHF.

For this clone: Other DNA sequences within the sample encode an identical CDR3. The chain employs TRBV18 and TRBJ2-1; a weak D match, TRBD1 (6 bases). V was trimmed by 6 bases and J by 10 bases, leaving 10 bases between them. The CDR3 length is 11 residues. Germline CDR1 KGHSH, CDR2 LQKENI. The DNA for the CDR3 is TGTGCCAGCTCCCCCCAGGGGGAGCAGTTCTTC. Translation gives CASSPQGEQFF.

The chain employs TRBV27 and TRBJ2-2; D may be TRBD1 (5 bases). Deletions cut 7 bases from V and 1 base from J, with 7 bases between. Germline V lookup: CDR1 MNHEY, CDR2 SMNVEV (reference sequence). The CDR3 totals 13 residues. CDR3 sequence: CASTQGNTGELFF. DNA for the CDR3: TGTGCCAGCACCCAGGGGAACACCGGGGAGCTGTTTTTT.

The gene calls are TRBV4-1 and TRBJ2-7, with 7 bases aligning to TRBD2. CDR3 size: 15 residues. After removal of 0 bases from V and 5 bases from J, the junction contained 7 bases not matched to a gene. Per germline, CDR1 MGHRA and CDR2 YSYEKL. CDR3 sequence: CASSQDSREIDEQYF. For the CDR3, the DNA is TGCGCCAGCAGCCAAGATTCGCGGGAGATCGACGAGCAGTACTTC.

The genes are TRBV4-3 and TRBJ2-2; 10 nucleotides line up with TRBD1. CDR3 length: 15 residues. Germline V CDR1 and CDR2: LGHNA, YSLEER. The ends lost 4 bases at V and 5 bases at J; junction bases unmatched: 4. CDR3 loop: CASSRPGQGTGELFF. The CDR3 nucleotides read TGCGCCAGCAGCCGCCCGGGACAGGGGACCGGGGAGCTGTTTTTT.

The chain links TRBV11-2 to TRBJ2-4; perhaps TRBD1 as D (5 bases). Germline V gives CDR1 SGHAT, CDR2 FQNNGV. This CDR3 is built from 15 residues. The ends were cut back, 1 base at V and 1 base at J, with 8 bases in the middle. The chain's CDR3 is CASSLGWGAKNIQYF. In DNA, the CDR3 is TGTGCCAGCAGCTTAGGGTGGGGCGCCAAAAACATTCAGTACTTC.

This clone was found once. The CDR3 nucleotides read TGTGCCAGCAGTTTGGGGGTCCCAACTAGCGGGAGGTTGGCCAAAAACATTCAGTACTTC. Translating it yields CASSLGVPTSGRLAKNIQYF. This chain uses TRBV27 with TRBJ2-4; 12 positions match TRBD2. V was pared by 3 bases and J by 1 base, with 13 bases of the junction left unmatched. The length of the CDR3 is 20 residues. Germline V gene sequence: CDR1 MNHEY, CDR2 SMNVEV (reference sequence).

The chain couples TRBV2 to TRBJ2-7, with D perhaps matching TRBD2 (7 bases). Per germline, CDR1 SNHLY and CDR2 FYNNEI. The V end was cut by 3 bases, the J end by 1 base, with 13 bases between. The CDR3 runs to 15 residues. The CDR3 protein is CASSDIRGGSYEQYF. The CDR3 nucleotides read TGTGCCAGCAGTGATATTAGGGGGGGGTCCTACGAGCAGTACTTC.

This clone was picked up one time. V gene TRBV28 combines with J gene TRBJ1-5, with D possibly TRBD1 on 5 matching bases. Germline CDR1 reads MDHEN; CDR2 reads SYDVKM. V lost 6 bases and J 4 bases, leaving 13 bases between the germline ends. The CDR3 contains 14 residues. The CDR3 coding sequence is TGTGCCAGCAGCAAGATTACAGGTAATCAGCCCCAGCATTTT. It is translated as CASSKITGNQPQHF.

The V gene is TRBV6-1, the J gene TRBJ2-7, with 7 bases identical to TRBD2. Germline lookup yields CDR1 MNHNS and CDR2 SASEGT. The CDR3 runs to 15 residues. V dropped 0 bases and J dropped 2; count of bases not matched to a gene: 4. In nucleotides, the CDR3 is TGTGCCAGCAGTGAAGCCCCCGCGGGAGCCTACGAGCAGTACTTC. It encodes CASSEAPAGAYEQYF.

The V gene is TRBV29-1, the J gene TRBJ1-2; unclear D gene. This CDR3 spans 13 amino acids. CDR1 SQVTM and CDR2 ANQGSEA come from the germline V gene. The V end lost 3 bases, the J end lost 8 bases, and 16 bases lay between the germline ends. The CDR3 here is CSVEDGIRLGYTF. Here the CDR3 DNA reads TGCAGCGTTGAGGACGGGATTCGCCTCGGCTACACCTTC. The whole variable domain, remainder taken from reference TRBV29-1 and TRBJ1-2, is SAVISQKPSRDICQRGTSLTIQCQVDSQVTMMFWYRQQPGQSLTLIATANQGSEATYESGFVIDKFPISRPNLTFSTLTVSNMSPEDSSIYLCSVEDGIRLGYTFGSGTRLTVV.

The rearrangement uses TRBV6-5 and TRBJ2-2; D call uncertain. CDR3 length: 14 amino acids. With 0 bases removed from V and 10 bases from J, the gap between germline ends came to 12 bases. The germline gives CDR1 MNHEY, CDR2 SVGAGI. Written as DNA, the CDR3 is TGTGCCAGCAGTTACTCGCAGGCCGTAATGGAGCTGTTTTTT. Amino acid sequence: CASSYSQAVMELFF.